This T cell receptor beta chain was documented in a study of blood T cell repertoires in COVID-19. Produced via immunoSEQ multiplex PCR; TCRdb's table is partial and in-frame only. Here the sample spans approximately 270,000 clones, around 86% being singletons. The V end lost 0 bases, the J end lost 7 bases, and 12 bases lay between the germline ends. The CDR3 is 14 amino acids. CDR1 MNHEY and CDR2 SVGAGI come from the germline V gene. This clonotype originated in a man aged 35 to 55 with active or convalescent COVID-19. The sample consisted of peripheral blood. This chain links TRBV6-5 with TRBJ1-2, with no clear D. The chain's CDR3 is CASSYSFEAAGYTF. DNA for the CDR3: TGTGCCAGCAGTTACTCTTTTGAGGCGGCTGGCTACACCTTC.